The entry that follows covers one T cell receptor (beta chain) sequence. Its antigen is unidentified. Through a sample-barcoded 5' primer and a J-beta primer mix, a second PCR was run for roughly 6 to 11 cycles. A single record per CDR3 protein comes from TCRdb applying MiXCR to the 5' RACE reads. The sample lists approximately 1.5 million distinct CDR3 sequences, 34% occurring once. The germline V gene encodes CDR1 DFQATT and CDR2 SNEGSKA (reference sequence). This CDR3 has 11 amino acids. V was shortened by 7 bases and J by 8 bases, with 14 bases between the two germline ends. The source of the sample is a study of blood T cells in healthy people across ages. Notes on the study in general: A strong correlation was found between TCR beta diversity and the percentage of naive T cells.

Sequenced material: blood. The rearrangement joins TRBV20-1 to TRBJ1-1, with no clear D. This receptor was identified in a woman in her 30s in good health. CDR3 nucleotides: TGCAGTGTTGGAGGACCGGCCGAAGCTTTCTTT. Translated: CSVGGPAEAFF.